Shown below are 2 T cell receptor beta chains from a single sample sequenced in a study of T cell repertoires in cytomegalovirus infection. One entry per CDR3 protein, called by TCRdb with MiXCR from the reads. The table shows under 200,000 distinct CDR3 sequences, with 8% to 10% occurring only once. The sequenced sample was PBMCs. These TCRs come from a human donor in good health (CMV status not recorded). Some clones in this sample may be carry-over from other donors' samples.

In regard to this clonotype: A much larger clone differs by one base, so this may be a read error. V gene TRBV28 combines with J gene TRBJ1-6; a weak D match, TRBD1 (5 bases). The germline V and J ends were trimmed by 2 bases and 9 bases, with 17 bases remaining between them. The CDR3 is made up of 16 amino acids. Germline lookup yields CDR1 MDHEN and CDR2 SYDVKM. The CDR3 DNA reads as TGTGCCAGCAGTTTAAGCGATCAGGGCTTCGGTTCACCCCTCCACTTT. It codes for CASSLSDQGFGSPLHF.

The chain combines TRBV28 with TRBJ1-5; D uncertain. Germline assignment: CDR1 MDHEN and CDR2 SYDVKM. The CDR3 loop spans 12 amino acids. Trimming removed 6 bases from V and 0 bases from J, with 3 bases in between. The DNA of the CDR3 is TGTGCCAGCAGGGGTAGCAATCAGCCCCAGCATTTT. This codes for CASRGSNQPQHF.